This T cell receptor (beta chain) was observed in a study of cytomegalovirus exposure and HLA in healthy donors. Study results and limitations: Sequencing likely produced, as an artifact, a cluster of highly shared sequence variants. The study reported that TCR beta sequences accurately predicted HLA-A and HLA-B alleles in most subjects.

Points on this clone: The target antigen is unknown.

Per the germline V gene, CDR1 is SGHRS and CDR2 is YFSETQ. Trimming took 0 bases from V and 2 from J; bases not matched to a gene: 7. CDR3 size: 16 residues. Researchers ran the PCR with 60 Vbeta and 13 Jbeta primers. TCRdb's table, derived via immunoSEQ multiplex PCR, lists solely in-frame clones and lacks some. Seen in this sample are 150,000 to 200,000 clones; the ten most common clones hold 0.74%. This receptor was identified in a boy between 10 and 17 years old in good health and CMV-seronegative. Sequenced input: PBMCs. The chain carries TRBV5-1 and TRBJ1-2; 7 bases agree with TRBD1. CDR3 DNA: TGCGCCAGCAGCTTGGCCTTGGACAGGATCAACTATGGCTACACCTTC. Translation gives CASSLALDRINYGYTF.